The present T cell receptor (beta chain) was sequenced within a study of blood T cell repertoires in COVID-19. The repertoire was sequenced with immunoSEQ multiplex PCR; TCRdb's copy has only in-frame clones and lacks some. Here the sample spans around 100,000 clones, approximately 89% being singletons. This clone appeared a few times. Germline V gene lookup returns CDR1 MNHEY and CDR2 SMNVEV (reference sequence). The CDR3 consists of 14 residues. Between the trimmed V and J ends, which lost 2 bases and 7 bases, there was a span of 11 bases. This sequence joins TRBV27 and TRBJ1-4; TRBD1 might be the D (5 bases). The receptor comes from a woman aged 55 to 70 with COVID-19, enrolled during active disease. Specimen: peripheral blood. CDR3 amino acids: CASSLNRIVEKLFF. Written as DNA, the CDR3 is TGTGCCAGCAGTTTAAACAGGATTGTTGAAAAACTGTTTTTT.